This T cell receptor beta chain came from a study of T-cell reconstitution after alpha-beta-depleted transplantation in children. Unique molecular identifiers were incorporated during preparation of the TCRbeta library. In TCRdb, the PCR reads were re-called with MiXCR into one record per CDR3 protein. The table includes about 410,000 distinct CDR3 sequences, roughly 22% detected once. V was cut by 5 bases and J by 2 bases, with 15 bases left in between. CDR3 size: 15 residues. Germline loops: CDR1 MDHEN, CDR2 SYDVKM. This clonotype was observed at least ten times. The sample was PBMCs from the stem cell graft donor, taken from the stem cell graft. This sequence was found in a human donor who donated a stem cell graft to a child with acute myeloid leukemia. The chain joins TRBV28 to TRBJ2-5, with D possibly being TRBD1 (5 bases). The CDR3 loop is CASSAGLLGQETQYF. CDR3 DNA: TGTGCCAGCAGTGCAGGGTTATTAGGTCAAGAGACCCAGTACTTC. The variable domain in full, completed from reference TRBV28 and TRBJ2-5, reads DVKVTQSSRYLVKRTGEKVFLECVQDMDHENMFWYRQDPGLGLRLIYFSYDVKMKEKGDIPEGYSVSREKKERFSLILESASTNQTSMYLCASSAGLLGQETQYFGPGTRLLVL.